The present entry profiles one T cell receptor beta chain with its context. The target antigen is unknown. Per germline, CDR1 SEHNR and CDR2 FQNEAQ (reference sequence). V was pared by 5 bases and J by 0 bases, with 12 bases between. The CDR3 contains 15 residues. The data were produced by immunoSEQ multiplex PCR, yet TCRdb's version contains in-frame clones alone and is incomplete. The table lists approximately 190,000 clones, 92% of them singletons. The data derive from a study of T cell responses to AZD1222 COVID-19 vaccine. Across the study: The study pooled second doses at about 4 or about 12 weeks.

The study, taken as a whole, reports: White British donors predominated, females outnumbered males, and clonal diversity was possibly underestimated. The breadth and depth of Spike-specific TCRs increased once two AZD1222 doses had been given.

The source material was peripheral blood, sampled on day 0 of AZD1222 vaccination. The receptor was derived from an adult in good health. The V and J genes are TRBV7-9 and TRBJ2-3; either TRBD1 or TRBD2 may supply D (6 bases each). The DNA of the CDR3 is TGTGCCAGCAGCGCGGAGGGGGATAGCACAGATACGCAGTATTTT. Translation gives CASSAEGDSTDTQYF. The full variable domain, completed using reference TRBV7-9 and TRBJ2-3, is DTGVSQNPRHKITKRGQNVTFRCDPISEHNRLYWYRQTLGQGPEFLTYFQNEAQLEKSRLLSDRFSAERPKGSFSTLEIQRTEQGDSAMYLCASSAEGDSTDTQYFGPGTRLTVL.